This T cell receptor (beta chain) was captured by sequencing in a study of CD8+ T cells in alopecia areata. Sample treatment: oral pan-JAK inhibitor, 5-10 mg twice daily. Reverse transcription of extracted RNA yielded cDNA, which provided the sequencing template. Clones were sequenced by immunoSEQ multiplex PCR, and TCRdb holds only the in-frame ones, with some missing. This sample has about 200,000 clones; roughly two fifths occur once, and the top ten carry 0.4% to 0.55%. Germline-derived CDR1 and CDR2 are GTSNPN and SVGIG (reference sequence). The CDR3 spans 12 residues. Trimming stripped 1 base from V and 1 base from J, with 3 bases between.

The receptor was isolated from a human donor with alopecia areata. The sequencing here drew on CD4+ T cells sorted from blood, taken between weeks 30 and 35, from a patient treated with tofacitinib. V is TRBV30 and J is TRBJ2-3, with D uncertain. The CDR3 DNA follows: TGTGCCTGGAGTGCCCGCACAGATACGCAGTATTTT. Translating it yields CAWSARTDTQYF.